The sequence of this T cell receptor (beta chain) was determined in a study of PD-1 blockade in classical Hodgkin lymphoma. Study-wide findings and caveats: Diversity in CD4+ TCRs, unlike that measured in CD8+ TCRs, had risen significantly by C4D1.

Using immunoSEQ multiplex PCR, the repertoire was profiled, and TCRdb retains in-frame clones only, with some absent. The sample lists around 50,000 clones; around 90% were seen once. The ends were cut back, 2 bases at V and 2 bases at J, with 11 bases in the middle. Germline loops: CDR1 SGHVS, CDR2 FQNEAQ. The CDR3 loop spans 15 amino acids. As concerns this clone: Antigen: not known.

Sample time point: cycle 4 day 1 (C4D1), after less than seven weeks of nivolumab. All the patients suffered relapse after autologous stem cell transplantation, and brentuximab vedotin exposure differed. J is TRBJ2-3 and V is TRBV7-8, with D unresolved. This TCR derives from a human donor with classical Hodgkin lymphoma. This material consisted of peripheral blood mononuclear cells (PBMCs), taken before the fourth cycle of nivolumab. CDR3 amino acids: CASSLLVGITDTQYF. The CDR3 nucleotides read TGTGCCAGCAGCTTACTGGTCGGCATCACAGATACGCAGTATTTT.